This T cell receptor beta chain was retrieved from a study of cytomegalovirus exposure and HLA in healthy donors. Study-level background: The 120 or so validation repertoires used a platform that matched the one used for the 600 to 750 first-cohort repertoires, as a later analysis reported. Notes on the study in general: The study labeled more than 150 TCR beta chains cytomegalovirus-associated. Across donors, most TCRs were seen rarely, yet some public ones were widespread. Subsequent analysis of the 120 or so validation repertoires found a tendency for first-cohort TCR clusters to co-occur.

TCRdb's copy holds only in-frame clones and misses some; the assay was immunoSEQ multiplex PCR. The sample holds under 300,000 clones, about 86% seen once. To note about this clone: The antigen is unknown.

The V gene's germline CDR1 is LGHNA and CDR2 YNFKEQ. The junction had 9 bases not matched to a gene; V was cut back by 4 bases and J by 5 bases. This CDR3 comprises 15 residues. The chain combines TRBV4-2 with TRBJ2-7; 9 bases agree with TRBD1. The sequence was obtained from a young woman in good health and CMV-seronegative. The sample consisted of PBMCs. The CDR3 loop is CASSRNRDRANEQYF. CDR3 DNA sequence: TGTGCCAGCAGCCGAAACCGGGACAGGGCCAACGAGCAGTACTTC.